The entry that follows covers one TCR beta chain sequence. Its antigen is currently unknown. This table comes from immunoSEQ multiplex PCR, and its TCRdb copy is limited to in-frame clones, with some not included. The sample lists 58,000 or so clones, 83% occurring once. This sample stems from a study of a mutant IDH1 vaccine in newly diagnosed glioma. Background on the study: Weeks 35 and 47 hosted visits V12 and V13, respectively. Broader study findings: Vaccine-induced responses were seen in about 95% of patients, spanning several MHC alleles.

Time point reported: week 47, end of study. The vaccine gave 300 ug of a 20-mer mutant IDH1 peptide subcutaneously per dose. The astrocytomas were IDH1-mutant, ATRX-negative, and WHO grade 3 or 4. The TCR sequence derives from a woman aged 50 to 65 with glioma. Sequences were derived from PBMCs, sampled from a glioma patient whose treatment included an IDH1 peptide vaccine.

As DNA, the CDR3 is TGTGCCAGTAGTATAACGGGACTACTCCACTTT. This sequence encodes CASSITGLLHF. The J gene is TRBJ1-6, the V gene TRBV19; D is perhaps TRBD1 (5 bases). CDR1 is LNHDA, CDR2 SQIVND, per germline (reference sequence). Trimming cost V 2 bases and J 16 bases, with 9 bases left between them. CDR3 length equals 11 residues.